This T cell receptor (beta chain) was recovered during a study of blood T cells in healthy people across ages. Study-level points and caveats: Relative to aged donors, long-lived donors carried more naive CD4+ cells and displayed higher diversity. Correlation between TCR beta diversity and naive T cell percentage was strong.

V gave up 8 bases and J gave up 2 bases, with 10 bases separating them. The CDR3 is 13 amino acids. Total RNA was extracted at no less than 5 micrograms per sample. As to this clonotype: As yet, its antigen is unknown.

Combining a sample-barcoded 5' primer with a J-beta primer mix, a second PCR ran for about 7 to 12 cycles. Each CDR3 protein gets one entry after TCRdb re-called the 5' RACE reads with MiXCR. The sample includes 890,000 or so distinct CDR3 sequences, about 59% seen only once; the top ten take 25% to 30%. The J gene is TRBJ1-5, the V gene TRBV12-3 or TRBV12-4; D possibly corresponds to TRBD1 (5 bases). The clonotype comes from a man under 40 in good health. The specimen was blood. The chain's CDR3 is CASLGGGNQPQHF. As DNA, the CDR3 is TGTGCCAGCCTGGGGGGGGGCAATCAGCCCCAGCATTTT.